This TCR beta chain was recovered during a study of blood T cells in healthy people across ages. The V and J ends lost 3 bases and 5 bases, in that order; junction bases with no gene match: 4. The V gene's germline CDR1 is MGHDK and CDR2 SYGVNS. The CDR3 is 14 residues long. PBMCs numbering at least 7 million were isolated per sample. Comments on this clonotype: Antigen: not known.

Combining a sample-barcoded 5' primer with a J-beta primer mix, a second PCR ran for about 7 to 12 cycles. TCRdb itself ran the 5' RACE reads through MiXCR, one entry per CDR3 protein. The table shows about 1 million distinct CDR3 sequences, with more than 40% occurring only once. Study-wide results and limits: Roughly linear age-related decline in beta diversity appeared, significant by age approximately 40. The study found more naive CD4+ cells and higher diversity in long-lived than aged donors.

The sequencing sample was made of blood. The chain is built from TRBV25-1 and TRBJ2-3; TRBD2 matches at 8 bases. The source is a woman in her fifties or sixties in good health. In DNA form, the CDR3 reads TGTGCCAGCAGTGATAGCGGGATTGTAGATACGCAGTATTTT. Translating gives CASSDSGIVDTQYF. The full variable domain, completed using reference TRBV25-1 and TRBJ2-3, is EADIYQTPRYLVIGTGKKITLECSQTMGHDKMYWYQQDPGMELHLIHYSYGVNSTEKGDLSSESTVSRIRTEHFPLTLESARPSHTSQYLCASSDSGIVDTQYFGPGTRLTVL.